Presented here are 2 T cell receptor beta chains from one specimen sequenced in a study of T cells in women clearing cervical HPV infection. The table came from immunoSEQ multiplex PCR; TCRdb's copy has only in-frame clones and leaves some out. The repertoire table contains about 28,000 clones. The source material was blood buffy coat. Receptors originate from a woman aged 18 to 75 with a cervical HPV16 infection that either progressed to CIN3+ or cleared (not recorded which).

With respect to this clone: Read sequence stops 3 residues before the CDR3 end, and the germline J gene provides the missing end. The chain combines TRBV7-2 with TRBJ1-4, with D possibly being TRBD1 (6 bases). CDR3 length: 15 amino acids. CDR1 is SGHTA and CDR2 is FQGNSA in the germline V gene. V was clipped by 5 bases and J by 5 bases, with 15 bases between them. The CDR3 loop reads CASSPDGRGNEKLFF. CDR3 bases read: TGTGCCAGCAGCCCCGACGGGAGGGGGAATGAAAAA.

With respect to this clone: The read is 3 residues too short to cover the CDR3 end, so that end is filled in from the germline J gene. The chain employs TRBV2 and TRBJ2-4, with D perhaps TRBD1 (7 bases). CDR1 is SNHLY and CDR2 is FYNNEI in the germline V gene. CDR3 length: 15 residues. This chain's CDR3 is CASTPQGGFWQPQYF. The part of the CDR3 DNA that was read is TGTGCCAGCACCCCTCAGGGGGGATTTTGGCAGCCT.